This T cell receptor (beta chain) was documented in a study of cytomegalovirus exposure and HLA in healthy donors. Overall study results and limits: CMV antigen specificity of a few CMV-associated chains was confirmed in vitro.

The PCR was carried out with 60 Vbeta primers and 13 Jbeta primers. Some clones are missing from TCRdb's copy, which holds only in-frame ones; the method was immunoSEQ multiplex PCR. The profile covers around 150,000 clones, with 70% to 85% appearing a single time and 6.5% to 8% taken by the ten largest. As regards this clone: Its antigen is currently unknown.

Germline lookup yields CDR1 SGHRS and CDR2 YFSETQ. The CDR3 totals 15 residues. Trimming left V 0 bases short and J 2 bases short, with 11 bases between. The chain employs TRBV5-1 and TRBJ2-5, with D possibly matching TRBD2 (6 bases). The origin of this receptor is a man aged 40-50 years in good health and CMV-seropositive. The sample taken for sequencing was PBMCs. This CDR3 is CASSLVPGDQETQYF. In DNA form, the CDR3 reads TGCGCCAGCAGCTTGGTCCCGGGGGATCAAGAGACCCAGTACTTC.